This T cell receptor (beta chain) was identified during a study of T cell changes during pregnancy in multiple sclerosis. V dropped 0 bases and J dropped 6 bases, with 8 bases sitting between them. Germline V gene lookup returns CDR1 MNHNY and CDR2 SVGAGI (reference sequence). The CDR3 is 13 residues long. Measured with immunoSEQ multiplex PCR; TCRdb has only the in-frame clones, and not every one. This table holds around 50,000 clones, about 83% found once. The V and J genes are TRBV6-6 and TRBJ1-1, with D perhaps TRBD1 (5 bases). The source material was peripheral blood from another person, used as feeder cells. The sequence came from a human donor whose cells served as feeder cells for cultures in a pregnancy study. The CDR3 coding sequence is TGTGCCAGCAGTTACTCAGGGGAGGCTGAAGCTTTCTTT. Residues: CASSYSGEAEAFF.